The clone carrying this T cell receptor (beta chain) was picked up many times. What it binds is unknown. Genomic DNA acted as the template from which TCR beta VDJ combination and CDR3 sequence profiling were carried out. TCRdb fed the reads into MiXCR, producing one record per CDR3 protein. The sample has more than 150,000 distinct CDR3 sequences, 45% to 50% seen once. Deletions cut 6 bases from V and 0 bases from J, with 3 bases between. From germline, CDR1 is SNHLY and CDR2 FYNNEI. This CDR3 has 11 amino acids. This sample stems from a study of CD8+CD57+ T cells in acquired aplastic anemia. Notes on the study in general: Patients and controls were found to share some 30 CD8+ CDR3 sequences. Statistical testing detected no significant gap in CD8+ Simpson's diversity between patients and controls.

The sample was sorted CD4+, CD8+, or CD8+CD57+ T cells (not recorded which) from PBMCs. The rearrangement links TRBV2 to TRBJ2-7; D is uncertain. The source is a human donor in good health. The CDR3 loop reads CASSVSYEQYF. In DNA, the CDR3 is TGTGCCAGCAGCGTCTCCTACGAGCAGTACTTC.